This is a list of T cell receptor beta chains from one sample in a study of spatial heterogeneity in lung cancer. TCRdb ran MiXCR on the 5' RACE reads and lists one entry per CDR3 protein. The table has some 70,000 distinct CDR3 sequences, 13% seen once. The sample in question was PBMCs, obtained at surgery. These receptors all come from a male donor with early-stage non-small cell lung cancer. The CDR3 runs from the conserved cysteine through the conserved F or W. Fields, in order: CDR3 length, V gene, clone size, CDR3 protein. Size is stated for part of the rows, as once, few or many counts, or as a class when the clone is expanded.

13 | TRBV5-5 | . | CASSLTRDREQFF
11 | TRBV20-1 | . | CSARIGEKLFF
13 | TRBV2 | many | CASSEGEFYGYTF
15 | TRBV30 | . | CAWSAPQGAREKLFF
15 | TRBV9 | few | CASSVDPNRGQPQHF
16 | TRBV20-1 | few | CSARDDSGGKNYEQYF
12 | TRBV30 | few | CAWKGVGNTIYF
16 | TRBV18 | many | CASSPRGPPTNSPLHF
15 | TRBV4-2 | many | CASSQEGGSYNEQFF
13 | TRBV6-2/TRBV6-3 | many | CASSYADTGELFF
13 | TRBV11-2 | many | CASRGQQNTEAFF
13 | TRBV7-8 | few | CASSLGQTDEQYF
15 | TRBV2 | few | CASSEWRGRQETQYF